Listed below are T cell receptor beta chains from one sample, sequenced in a study of CD8 T cells in ankylosing spondylitis. TCRdb re-called the 5' RACE reads through MiXCR, storing one row per CDR3 protein. The table lists around 490,000 distinct CDR3 sequences, approximately 5.3% of them singletons. Sequencing was done on a sample of blood, either unsorted or a sorted T cell fraction (not recorded which). The receptors come from a male donor with ankylosing spondylitis. Each CDR3 is given with its conserved first and last residue. The D gene is left open where the match is weak. Clone size, where shown, is once, few, many, or a class for clones that have expanded.

TRBV27,many,TRBJ2-7,TRBD2,TGTGCCAGCAGTCCACTAGCGGGATCCTTTTACGAGCAGTACTTC,CASSPLAGSFYEQYF
TRBV5-1,few,TRBJ2-6,.,TGCGCCAGCAGCTTGGCCGCAAGGAAACTCCTTAATTTCAACGTCCTGACTTTC,CASSLAARKLLNFNVLTF
TRBV27,many,TRBJ1-2,.,TGTGCCAGCAGTTTTTCCCCGACGACTGGCTACACCTTC,CASSFSPTTGYTF
TRBV12-3/TRBV12-4,many,TRBJ1-4,TRBD1,TGTGCCAGCAGCCCCAGGGGGGGTGAAAAACTGTTTTTT,CASSPRGGEKLFF
TRBV20-1,many,TRBJ2-6,.,TGCAGTGCTGAACTGGTCTCTGGGGCCAACGTCCTGACTTTC,CSAELVSGANVLTF
TRBV20-1,many,TRBJ2-3,.,TGCAGTGCTAGAGAAGGTACAGATACGCAGTATTTT,CSAREGTDTQYF
TRBV7-9,many,TRBJ1-1,TRBD1,TGTGCCAGCAGCTTAGCGACAGGGGTCACTGAAGCTTTCTTT,CASSLATGVTEAFF
TRBV30,.,TRBJ2-1,.,TGTGCCTGGAGCGAAGGGCCCTCGAAATACAATGAGCAGTTCTTC,CAWSEGPSKYNEQFF
TRBV4-1,many,TRBJ2-5,.,TGCGCCAGCAGCCTTAGGGACAAGAGTCAAGAGACCCAGTACTTC,CASSLRDKSQETQYF
TRBV21-1,many,TRBJ2-5,.,TGTGCCAGCAGCAAAATAGCGAAGGTCTGCAGGGATCTCGATGAGACCCAGTACTTC,CASSKIAKVCRDLDETQYF
TRBV5-1,many,TRBJ2-3,.,TGCGCCAGCAGCCCCACCCCGGCAGCGAGCACAGATACGCAGTATTTT,CASSPTPAASTDTQYF
TRBV2,few,TRBJ1-1,.,TGTGCCACCCATCAGATGACGAACACTGAAGCTTTCTTT,CATHQMTNTEAFF
TRBV27,many,TRBJ1-5,TRBD1,TGTGCCAGCAGTTTATCCCCGACAGGGAATCAGCCCCAGCATTTT,CASSLSPTGNQPQHF
TRBV20-1,many,TRBJ2-6,.,TGCAGTGCTCGGCGGGGCTCTGGGGCCAACGTCCTGACTTTC,CSARRGSGANVLTF
TRBV20-1,many,TRBJ1-5,.,TGCAGTGCTAGATTCGGCCCCGAGCCCCAGCATTTT,CSARFGPEPQHF
TRBV18,few,TRBJ2-7,TRBD1,TGTGCCAGCTCACAGCCAGGGGGATTCGAGCAGTACTTC,CASSQPGGFEQYF
TRBV29-1,many,TRBJ2-7,TRBD1,TGCAGCGTCGAGGGGACAGGCGACTACGAGCAGTACTTC,CSVEGTGDYEQYF
TRBV6-5,.,TRBJ2-7,TRBD2,TGTGCCAGCAGTTCCAGCCTAGCGGGAGAGTCCTACGAGCAGTACTTC,CASSSSLAGESYEQYF
TRBV30,.,TRBJ1-5,.,TGTGCCTGGAGTATACAGGGCCCCCAGCATTTT,CAWSIQGPQHF
TRBV4-3,many,TRBJ1-4,.,TGCGCCAGCAGCCTTCTGACCGGGATAACTAATGAAAAACTGTTTTTT,CASSLLTGITNEKLFF
TRBV9,many,TRBJ2-5,.,TGTGCCAGCAGCGTAGTTGGGACGGTGGAGGAGACCCAGTACTTC,CASSVVGTVEETQYF
TRBV3-1,.,TRBJ1-1,.,TGTGCCACCACCCAAGATGATCAAGGATATGACACTGAAGCTTTCTTT,CATTQDDQGYDTEAFF
TRBV4-2,many,TRBJ2-5,.,TGTGCCAGCAGCCAAGATCCAGCAGAAGAGACCCAGTACTTC,CASSQDPAEETQYF
TRBV5-1,many,TRBJ2-7,TRBD1,TGCGCCAGCAGCCATCCATATCCGGGACAGGGGACTTACGAGCAGTACTTC,CASSHPYPGQGTYEQYF
TRBV20-1,many,TRBJ1-2,.,TGCAGTGCTAGAGACAGCCGACTTAACTATGGCTACACCTTC,CSARDSRLNYGYTF
TRBV29-1,many,TRBJ2-2,TRBD2,TGCAGCGTCATAGCGGGGAGGAACACCGGGGAGCTGTTTTTT,CSVIAGRNTGELFF
TRBV20-1,many,TRBJ1-2,.,TGCAGTGCTAGAGATTTTCAGAATCCTAACTATGGCTACACCTTC,CSARDFQNPNYGYTF
TRBV28,many,TRBJ2-7,TRBD2,TGTGCCAGCAGTTCCCTCCCGGGACTAGCGGGGGGATTCTACGAGCAGTACTTC,CASSSLPGLAGGFYEQYF
TRBV27,many,TRBJ2-7,.,TGTGCCAGCAGGGGGGACGGCGGATACGAGCAGTACTTC,CASRGDGGYEQYF
TRBV5-1,many,TRBJ2-7,.,TGCGCCAGCAGCCTACGGACGGGAAGCTCCTACGAGCAGTACTTC,CASSLRTGSSYEQYF
TRBV5-1,many,TRBJ2-5,TRBD1,TGCGCCAGCGGATACACAGGGGTGGCGGAGACCCAGTACTTC,CASGYTGVAETQYF
TRBV9,.,TRBJ2-7,.,TGTGCCAGCAGCGTAGCGGACGTAGCCTACGAGCAGTACTTC,CASSVADVAYEQYF
TRBV6-1,many,TRBJ2-5,TRBD1,TGTGCCAGCAGGGACAGGGTTTCAGAGACCCAGTACTTC,CASRDRVSETQYF
TRBV18,.,TRBJ2-2,.,TGTGCCAGCTCACCATCCGGATACACCGGGGAGCTGTTTTTT,CASSPSGYTGELFF
TRBV7-2,.,TRBJ2-5,TRBD1,TGTGCCAGCACTTTCGACAGGGGGCGGTGGGAGACCCAGTACTTC,CASTFDRGRWETQYF
TRBV18,many,TRBJ2-3,.,TGTGCCAGCTCACCGAGGTCCCGACCCACAGATACGCAGTATTTT,CASSPRSRPTDTQYF
TRBV7-9,many,TRBJ2-2,.,TGTGCCAGCAGCTTCCTCAGGGCGAGGGCCGGGGAGCTGTTTTTT,CASSFLRARAGELFF
TRBV6-5,many,TRBJ1-5,TRBD1,TGTGCCAGCAGTTACTCGGGACAGTTAAATCAGCCCCAGCATTTT,CASSYSGQLNQPQHF
TRBV5-1,many,TRBJ1-2,.,TGCGCCAGCAGCTTGGACGGCAATGGCTACACCTTC,CASSLDGNGYTF
TRBV10-2,many,TRBJ1-1,.,TGCGCCAGCAGGATACCGACAGTTAACACTGAAGCTTTCTTT,CASRIPTVNTEAFF
TRBV20-1,many,TRBJ2-3,.,TGCAGTGCTAGAGAGGCTAGCACAGATACGCAGTATTTT,CSAREASTDTQYF
TRBV25-1,many,TRBJ2-2,.,TGTGCCAGCGAGAGGGGGACCGGGGAGCTGTTTTTT,CASERGTGELFF
TRBV7-2,many,TRBJ1-4,.,TGTGCCAGCAGCTTAGGCCCCGGGGGAACTAATGAAAAACTGTTTTTT,CASSLGPGGTNEKLFF
TRBV3-1,.,TRBJ1-5,TRBD1,TGTGCCAGCAGCCCCCAGGGGGGGACTGAATTTAATCAGCCCCAGCATTTT,CASSPQGGTEFNQPQHF
TRBV7-9,many,TRBJ2-4,.,TGTGCCAGCAGTGTGGGGGGAAACATTCAGTACTTC,CASSVGGNIQYF
TRBV18,few,TRBJ2-7,TRBD1,TGTGCCAGCTCACCACAACGGGACAGGGGGGTCTACGAGCAGTACTTC,CASSPQRDRGVYEQYF
TRBV28,.,TRBJ2-1,TRBD2,TGTGCCAGCTTAGCAGCGGGACCCAGAAATGAGCAGTTCTTC,CASLAAGPRNEQFF
TRBV27,many,TRBJ2-3,TRBD2,TGTGCCAGCAGTCCCCTAGCGGGTAGGGTGGATACGCAGTATTTT,CASSPLAGRVDTQYF
TRBV29-1,many,TRBJ2-3,.,TGCAGCGTTGGGAGACGCACAGATACGCAGTATTTT,CSVGRRTDTQYF
TRBV18,many,TRBJ2-3,.,TGTGCCAGCTCACCAAACGGAGCCGACTTGAGCACAGATACGCAGTATTTT,CASSPNGADLSTDTQYF
TRBV6-2/TRBV6-3,few,TRBJ2-6,.,TGTGCCAGCAGTTACGCAGGGACTGGGGCCAACGTCCTGACTTTC,CASSYAGTGANVLTF